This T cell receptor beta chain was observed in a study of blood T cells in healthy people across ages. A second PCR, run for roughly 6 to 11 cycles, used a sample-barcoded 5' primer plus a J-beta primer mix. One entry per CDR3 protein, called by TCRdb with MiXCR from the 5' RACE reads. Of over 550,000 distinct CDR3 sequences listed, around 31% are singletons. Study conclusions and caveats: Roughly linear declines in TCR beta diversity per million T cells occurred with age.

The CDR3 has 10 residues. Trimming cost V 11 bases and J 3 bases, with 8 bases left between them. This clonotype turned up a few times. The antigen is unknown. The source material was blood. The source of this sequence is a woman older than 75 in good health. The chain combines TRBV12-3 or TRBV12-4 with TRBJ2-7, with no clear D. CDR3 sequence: CAQYYYEQYF. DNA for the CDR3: TGTGCCCAATACTACTACGAGCAGTACTTC.